Following are 26 T cell receptor beta chains from one sample sequenced in a study of blood T cell repertoires in COVID-19. Clones were sequenced by immunoSEQ multiplex PCR, and TCRdb holds only the in-frame ones, with some missing. The sample has under 200,000 clones; about 85% are singletons. Material: peripheral blood. Every receptor here comes from a woman aged 55-70 years with COVID-19, enrolled during active disease.

V and J are TRBV2 and TRBJ1-2, with D possibly TRBD1 on 5 matching bases. The CDR3 runs 16 residues. Trimming shortened V by 6 bases and J by 4 bases, and 21 bases separated the two germline ends. Germline loops: CDR1 SNHLY, CDR2 FYNNEI. CDR3 protein: CASSPQVAPLGYGYTF. CDR3 in DNA: TGTGCCAGCAGCCCACAGGTGGCTCCCCTGGGCTATGGCTACACCTTC.

This clone appeared once. V and J are TRBV18 and TRBJ2-5, with a tentative D call TRBD2 (5 bases). The CDR3 is made up of 14 amino acids. V dropped 1 base and J dropped 5 bases, with 11 bases sitting between them. Germline V CDR1 and CDR2: KGHSH, LQKENI. The CDR3 here is CASSPRQAEETQYF. The CDR3 coding sequence is TGTGCCAGCTCACCACGGCAAGCGGAGGAGACCCAGTACTTC. The full variable domain, completed using reference TRBV18 and TRBJ2-5, is NAGVMQNPRHLVRRRGQEARLRCSPMKGHSHVYWYRQLPEEGLKFMVYLQKENIIDESGMPKERFSAEFPKEGPSILRIQQVVRGDSAAYFCASSPRQAEETQYFGPGTRLLVL.

In nucleotides, the CDR3 is TGCGCCAGCAGCTTGGCCGGACAGCGCAATGAGCAGTTCTTC. Its protein is CASSLAGQRNEQFF. The V call is TRBV5-1, the J call TRBJ2-1, with D possibly matching TRBD1 (6 bases). This CDR3 is 14 amino acids long. Deletions cut 0 bases from V and 6 bases from J, with 10 bases between. Germline loops: CDR1 SGHRS, CDR2 YFSETQ.

For this clone: Other nucleotide sequences from this sample produce the same CDR3. The chain uses TRBV18 and TRBJ1-5; D is perhaps TRBD1 (6 bases). Trimming left V 4 bases short and J 1 base short, with 11 bases between. The CDR3 runs 15 residues. Germline assignment: CDR1 KGHSH and CDR2 LQKENI. The CDR3: CASSQGQGSNQPQHF. The CDR3 region has the DNA TGTGCCAGCTCACAAGGGCAGGGGAGCAATCAGCCCCAGCATTTT.

V is TRBV27 and J is TRBJ1-2, with 8 bases that match TRBD1. CDR3 length: 13 residues. Germline V gives CDR1 MNHEY, CDR2 SMNVEV (reference sequence). V shed 2 bases and J 9 bases; nucleotides not matched to a gene: 5. This chain's CDR3 is CASSLTRDRSYTF. CDR3 coding DNA: TGTGCCAGCAGTTTAACTCGGGACAGGAGCTACACCTTC.

The V call is TRBV19, the J call TRBJ1-2; 11 positions match TRBD1. CDR1 and CDR2 (germline): LNHDA, SQIVND (reference sequence). The CDR3 runs 14 residues. Unmatched junction bases numbered 9, after V lost 7 bases and J lost 8 bases. The CDR3 DNA follows: TGTGCCAGTAATCGAGGACAGGGGGCGAGAGGCTACACCTTC. Translating it yields CASNRGQGARGYTF.

V usage is TRBV7-2 and J usage is TRBJ1-3; the match to TRBD1 covers 8 bases. The length of the CDR3 is 15 residues. CDR1 is SGHTA and CDR2 is FQGNSA in the germline V gene. The V segment lost 1 base and the J segment 5 bases; nucleotides outside the gene matches: 4. This chain's CDR3 is CASSLDAGGRNTIYF. The CDR3, as DNA: TGTGCCAGCAGCTTAGACGCAGGGGGCCGAAACACCATATATTTT.

V usage is TRBV10-2 and J usage is TRBJ1-2, with TRBD1 matching over 8 bases. The CDR3 covers 12 residues. J was trimmed by 6 bases and V by 3 bases; bases with no gene match: 0. Germline lookup yields CDR1 WSHSY and CDR2 SAAADI. CDR3 amino acids: CASSDRGHGYTF. In DNA, the CDR3 is TGCGCCAGCAGTGACAGGGGGCATGGCTACACCTTC.

The chain combines TRBV12-1 with TRBJ2-7; TRBD2 reflects the table's D call only, with no check against the DNA. TRBV12-1 is a known pseudogene. The CDR3 extends over 15 amino acids. The CDR3 is CASSFVGTSRYEQYV. The CDR3 nucleotides read TGTGCCAGCAGCTTTGTAGGGACTAGCAGGTACGAGCAGTACGTC.

The J gene is TRBJ2-5, the V gene TRBV15, with D possibly matching TRBD2 (5 bases). The V gene's germline CDR1 is LNHNV and CDR2 YYDKDF (reference sequence). This CDR3 has 14 amino acids. V gave up 2 bases and J gave up 5 bases, with 12 bases separating them. CDR3 sequence reads: CATSRSGGLETQYF. The CDR3 DNA sequence: TGTGCCACCAGCAGATCGGGCGGGTTGGAGACCCAGTACTTC.

The genes are TRBV6-2 or TRBV6-3 and TRBJ2-6; D is perhaps TRBD1 (6 bases). With 6 bases removed from V and 4 bases from J, the gap between germline ends came to 13 bases. The germline gives CDR1 MNHEY, CDR2 SVGEGT. This CDR3 is built from 15 residues. For the CDR3, the DNA is TGTGCCAGCAGCACTGCAGGGGCGGGGGCCAACGTCCTGACTTTC. Amino acid sequence: CASSTAGAGANVLTF.

CDR3 in amino acids: CASSHRGLAGPSSGELFF. CDR3 DNA sequence: TGTGCCAGCAGCCACCGGGGACTAGCCGGGCCTTCCTCCGGGGAGCTGTTTTTT. The chain is built from TRBV11-3 and TRBJ2-2; the match to TRBD2 covers 9 bases. The CDR3 contains 18 residues. CDR1 and CDR2 from the germline V gene are SGHNT and YENEEA. The J segment lost 6 bases and the V segment lost 5 bases, leaving 16 bases of the junction unmatched.

V usage is TRBV3-1 (or the pseudogene TRBV3-2) and J usage is TRBJ1-3; unclear D gene. Germline V gene sequence: CDR1 LGHDT, CDR2 YNNKEL (reference sequence). Trimming left V 4 bases short and J 0 bases short, with 13 bases between. This CDR3 spans 16 amino acids. The CDR3 DNA is TGTGCCAGCAGCCCCCAGACACCGAGCTCTGGAAACACCATATATTTT. It specifies CASSPQTPSSGNTIYF.

The chain has TRBV27 and TRBJ1-2; 8 bases fit TRBD1. The V segment lost 4 bases and the J segment 4 bases; nucleotides outside the gene matches: 11. The length of the CDR3 is 16 residues. Germline-derived CDR1 and CDR2 are MNHEY and SMNVEV (reference sequence). The CDR3 nucleotides are TGTGCCAGCAGTTCCGGTCAGGGGGCTCCTGCCTATGGCTACACCTTC. Translated: CASSSGQGAPAYGYTF.

The chain has TRBV29-1 and TRBJ2-3, with a possible D match to TRBD2 (5 bases). The V end was cut by 8 bases, the J end by 4 bases, with 13 bases between. The germline V gene encodes CDR1 SQVTM and CDR2 ANQGSEA. The CDR3 is 12 amino acids. The DNA for the CDR3 is TGCAGCTCTACTGGTAGCGCAGATACGCAGTATTTT. Encoded protein: CSSTGSADTQYF.

The count of this clone is one. The genes are TRBV14 and TRBJ1-1; D remains ambiguous. The ends were cut back, 1 base at V and 4 bases at J, with 10 bases in the middle. Germline V gene sequence: CDR1 SGHDN, CDR2 FVKESK. CDR3 length: 14 residues. CDR3 in DNA: TGTGCCAGCAGCCAAGTCCCGGGGAGCACTGAAGCTTTCTTT. Translated: CASSQVPGSTEAFF.

The V gene is TRBV7-6, the J gene TRBJ2-5; 8 bases are shared with TRBD1. CDR1 SGHVS and CDR2 FNYEAQ come from the germline V gene. CDR3 length: 15 amino acids. V lost 4 bases to trimming and J lost 4 bases; unmatched junction nucleotides: 8. CDR3 sequence (DNA): TGTGCCAGCAGCTCAAGGACAGGGACTGCAGAGACCCAGTACTTC. This encodes CASSSRTGTAETQYF.

This chain joins TRBV7-9 and TRBJ1-1; 10 nucleotides match TRBD1. CDR1 SEHNR and CDR2 FQNEAQ come from the germline V gene (reference sequence). The CDR3 is 16 residues long. Unmatched junction bases numbered 9, after V lost 5 bases and J lost 3 bases. CDR3: CASSRQGALGYTEAFF. CDR3 in DNA: TGTGCCAGCAGCCGACAGGGGGCGCTGGGTTACACTGAAGCTTTCTTT.

There are a few counts of this clone. The V call is TRBV11-2, the J call TRBJ1-4; weak D call: TRBD1 (6 bases). V was shortened by 5 bases and J by 8 bases, with 15 bases between the two germline ends. Germline CDR1 reads SGHAT; CDR2 reads FQNNGV. The CDR3 loop spans 14 amino acids. The CDR3 spells CASSRTGWGEKLFF. The CDR3 region has the DNA TGTGCCAGCAGCAGAACAGGGTGGGGAGAAAAACTGTTTTTT.

This rearrangement joins TRBV25-1 to TRBJ2-3; D is possibly TRBD2 (5 bases). The germline V gene has CDR1 MGHDK and CDR2 SYGVNS. Trimming removed 2 bases from V and 2 bases from J, with 8 bases in between. The CDR3 consists of 14 residues. The CDR3 nucleotides read TGTGCCAGCAGTGAAGCGGGTCACACAGATACGCAGTATTTT. It is translated as CASSEAGHTDTQYF.

The chain employs TRBV12-5 and TRBJ1-5; 7 bases map to TRBD1. CDR1 is LGHNT, CDR2 FRNRAP, per germline. With 5 bases clipped from V and 2 bases from J, the junction kept 3 bases outside the gene matches. The length of the CDR3 is 14 residues. DNA of the CDR3: TGTGCTAGTGGTGGAGGGGGCGGCAATCAGCCCCAGCATTTT. Translating it yields CASGGGGGNQPQHF. Complete variable domain (other parts from reference TRBV12-5 and TRBJ1-5): DARVTQTPRHKVTEMGQEVTMRCQPILGHNTVFWYRQTMMQGLELLAYFRNRAPLDDSGMPKDRFSAEMPDATLATLKIQPSEPRDSAVYFCASGGGGGNQPQHFGDGTRLSIL.

CDR3 DNA: TGTGCCAGCTCAACCAGGACAGGGGGGGATGAAGCTTTCTTT. Its protein product is CASSTRTGGDEAFF. This sequence joins TRBV18 and TRBJ1-1; 10 nucleotides agree with TRBD1. V shed 5 bases and J 7 bases; nucleotides not matched to a gene: 7. The CDR3 consists of 14 residues. Germline V lookup: CDR1 KGHSH, CDR2 LQKENI.

The CDR3 region has the DNA TGTGCCAGTAGTAAAGGACAGGGAGAAGAAAAACTGTTTTTT. Protein: CASSKGQGEEKLFF. The V gene is TRBV19, the J gene TRBJ1-4, with TRBD1 matching 8 bases. Losses at the gene ends were 4 bases for V and 8 bases for J; bases not matched to a gene: 6. The V gene's germline CDR1 is LNHDA and CDR2 SQIVND (reference sequence). This CDR3 comprises 14 residues.

The V gene is TRBV5-1, the J gene TRBJ2-5; 8 nucleotides match TRBD2. V shed 5 bases, J shed 0 bases, and the junction held 9 bases outside the gene matches. In germline, CDR1 is SGHRS, CDR2 YFSETQ. The CDR3 consists of 16 residues. CDR3 region: CASSRGLAGNQETQYF. In DNA, the CDR3 is TGCGCCAGCAGTAGAGGTCTAGCGGGTAACCAAGAGACCCAGTACTTC.

The chain carries TRBV28 and TRBJ1-1; possibly TRBD1 for D (6 bases). Trimming removed 5 bases at V and 5 bases at J, with 15 bases between. Germline CDR1 and CDR2: MDHEN and SYDVKM. This CDR3 contains 14 residues. CDR3 residues: CASSKQGSGTEAFF. The CDR3 region has the DNA TGTGCCAGCAGTAAACAGGGATCTGGGACTGAAGCTTTCTTT.

As DNA, the CDR3 is TGCGCCAGCAGCCTGGGACCAGGCACTGAAGCTTTCTTT. This codes for CASSLGPGTEAFF. The chain has TRBV5-1 and TRBJ1-1; weak D call: TRBD1 (5 bases). V was cut by 4 bases and J by 4 bases, with 11 bases left in between. Germline assignment: CDR1 SGHRS and CDR2 YFSETQ. CDR3 length equals 13 residues.